This T cell receptor (beta chain) emerged from a study of T cells in Graves' hyperthyroidism and ophthalmopathy. About the study: At the time of initial diagnosis and before any treatment, peripheral blood was collected.

This clonotype has ten or more counts. What was amplified from RNA transcripts were TCR beta CDR3 regions. In the first-round RT-PCR of the TCR CDR3, the HTBI primer set was used. TCRdb reprocessed the multiplex PCR reads via MiXCR and lists one record per CDR3 protein. The sample yields fewer than 550,000 distinct CDR3 sequences, approximately 15% seen once. The sample consisted of blood. This receptor was identified in a woman under 30 with Graves' hyperthyroidism.

CDR3 sequence (DNA): TGTGCCAGCAGTTCGCCGGGACATCTTACCGGGGAGCTGTTTTTT. Translated: CASSSPGHLTGELFF. The chain recombines TRBV12-3 or TRBV12-4 with TRBJ2-2; D might be TRBD1 (6 bases). CDR3 length: 15 residues. V was pared by 4 bases and J by 5 bases, with 14 bases between.